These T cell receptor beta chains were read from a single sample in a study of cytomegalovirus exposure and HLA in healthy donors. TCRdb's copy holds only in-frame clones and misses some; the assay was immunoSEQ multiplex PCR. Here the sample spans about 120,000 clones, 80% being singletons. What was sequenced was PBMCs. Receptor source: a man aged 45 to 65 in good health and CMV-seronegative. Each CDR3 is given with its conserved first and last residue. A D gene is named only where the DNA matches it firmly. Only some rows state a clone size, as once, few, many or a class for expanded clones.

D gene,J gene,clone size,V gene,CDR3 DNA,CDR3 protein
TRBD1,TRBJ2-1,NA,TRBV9,TGTGCCAGCAGCGTAGTGGGACAGGGGGCCTACAATGAGCAGTTCTTC,CASSVVGQGAYNEQFF
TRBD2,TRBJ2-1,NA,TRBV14,TGTGCCAGCAGCCTTCGGGGGGTTTACAATGAGCAGTTCTTC,CASSLRGVYNEQFF
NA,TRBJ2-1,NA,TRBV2,TGTGCCAGCACGGAGCAAGGCCCCACCAATGAGCAGTTCTTC,CASTEQGPTNEQFF
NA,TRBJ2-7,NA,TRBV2,TGTGCCAGCAGTGACCTCCTTGGGCCCTACGAGCAGTACTTC,CASSDLLGPYEQYF
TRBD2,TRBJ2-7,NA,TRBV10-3,TGTGCCATCAGTGGAGGGGAGGGAGGGTACGAGCAGTACTTC,CAISGGEGGYEQYF
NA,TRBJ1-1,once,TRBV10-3,TGTGCCATCAGTGAATCAGGGGAGGGTGAAGCTTTCTTT,CAISESGEGEAFF
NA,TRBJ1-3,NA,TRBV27,TGTGCCAGCAGCCCAAATTTTTCTGGAAACACCATATATTTT,CASSPNFSGNTIYF
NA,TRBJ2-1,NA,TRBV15,TGTGCCACCAGATACACAGCCGCCGCATACAATGAGCAGTTCTTC,CATRYTAAAYNEQFF
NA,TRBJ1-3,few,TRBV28,TGTGCCAGCACGGCGAGGGTTTACTCTGGAAACACCATATATTTT,CASTARVYSGNTIYF
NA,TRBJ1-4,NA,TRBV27,TGTGCCAGCAGTCCGCTACAGGGAGCCCGATATCAAACTAATGAAAAACTGTTTTTT,CASSPLQGARYQTNEKLFF
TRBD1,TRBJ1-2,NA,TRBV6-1,TGTGCCAGCAGGGCCACAGGGGGCAGCTATGGCTACACCTTC,CASRATGGSYGYTF
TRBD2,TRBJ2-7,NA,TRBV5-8,TGTGCCAGCAGCTTATCGACTAGCGGACCTTCCTACGAGCAGTACTTC,CASSLSTSGPSYEQYF
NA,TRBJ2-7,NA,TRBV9,TGTGCCAGCAGCGTTGGGGACTCGTACGAGCAGTACTTC,CASSVGDSYEQYF
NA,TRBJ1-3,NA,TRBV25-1,TGTGCCAGCAGCCAGACTTCCGGAAACACCATATATTTT,CASSQTSGNTIYF
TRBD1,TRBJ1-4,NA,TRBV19,TGTGCCAGTAGTATGGGGACAGTGAATGAAAAACTGTTTTTT,CASSMGTVNEKLFF
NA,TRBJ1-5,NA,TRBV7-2,TGTGCCAGCAGCCCCTCAGCGGGGGGGATTCAGCCCCAGCATTTT,CASSPSAGGIQPQHF
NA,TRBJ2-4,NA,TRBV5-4,TGTGCCAGCAGCTCCGGGGGGGACAGGGTCGTAGCCAAAAACATTCAGTACTTC,CASSSGGDRVVAKNIQYF
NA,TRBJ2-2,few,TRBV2,TGTGCCAGCAGTCGGTTGACCGGGGAGCTGTTTTTT,CASSRLTGELFF
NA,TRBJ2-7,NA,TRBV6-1,TGTGCCAGCAGTAGATCCAGGGTTGGAGAGCAGTACTTC,CASSRSRVGEQYF
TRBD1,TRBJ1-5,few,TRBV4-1,TGCGCCAGCAGCTCTCAGGGGGGCAATCAGCCCCAGCATTTT,CASSSQGGNQPQHF
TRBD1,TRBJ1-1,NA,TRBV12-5,TGTGCTAGTGTCCTGGAGGGGGCCGGAGCTTTCTTT,CASVLEGAGAFF
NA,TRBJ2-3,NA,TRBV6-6,TGTGCCAGCACACCAGGGGCAGATACGCAGTATTTT,CASTPGADTQYF
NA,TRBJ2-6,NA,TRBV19,TGTGCCAGTAGTATAGGGAGTCAAGCCGGGGCCAACGTCCTGACTTTC,CASSIGSQAGANVLTF
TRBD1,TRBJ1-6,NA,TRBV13,TGTGCCAGCAGCCAGGACAGGGGAAATTCACCCCTCCACTTT,CASSQDRGNSPLHF
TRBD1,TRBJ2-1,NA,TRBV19,TGTGCCAGTAGTATAGGTGGGGCGGACAGGTACTCCTACAATGAGCAGTTCTTC,CASSIGGADRYSYNEQFF
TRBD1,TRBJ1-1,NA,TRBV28,TGTGCCAGCAGTATACCACAGGGGAACCGGGCTTTCTTT,CASSIPQGNRAFF